Each of the 22 T cell receptor beta chains below was sequenced from the same sample in a study of T cell changes during pregnancy in multiple sclerosis. The assay was immunoSEQ multiplex PCR, and TCRdb's table has in-frame clones only and misses some. This table has about 53,000 clones, about nine tenths appearing once. Material: CD4+ T cells from peripheral blood mononuclear cells, obtained in the third trimester of pregnancy. The receptors stem from a female donor with multiple sclerosis, enrolled in a pregnancy study.

V and J are TRBV5-8 and TRBJ1-1, with 7 bases identical to TRBD1. The length of the CDR3 is 19 residues. The J segment lost 4 bases and the V segment lost 1 base, leaving 19 bases of the junction unmatched. From germline, CDR1 is SGHTS and CDR2 YDEGEE. The DNA for the CDR3 is TGTGCCAGCAGCTTGTTTTTTGGGACAGCGTCTACCGAGGGCACTGAAGCTTTCTTT. It yields the protein CASSLFFGTASTEGTEAFF.

The chain is built from TRBV7-8 and TRBJ1-6; D is possibly TRBD1 (6 bases). The CDR3 is 14 amino acids. Trimming left V 3 bases short and J 8 bases short, with 11 bases between. Germline-derived CDR1 and CDR2 are SGHVS and FQNEAQ. The CDR3 nucleotides read TGTGCCAGCAGCTTCCCAGGGGAGTATTCACCCCTCCACTTT. As protein: CASSFPGEYSPLHF. Filled out from reference TRBV7-8 and TRBJ1-6, the complete variable domain reads GAGVSQSPRYKVAKRGQDVALRCDPISGHVSLFWYQQALGQGPEFLTYFQNEAQLDKSGLPSDRFFAERPEGSVSTLKIQRTQQEDSAVYLCASSFPGEYSPLHFGNGTRLTVT.

This clone occurred once. The CDR3: CAWSAGRGLLGVGYTF. CDR3 nucleotides: TGTGCCTGGAGTGCGGGCAGGGGGCTTTTGGGTGTAGGCTACACCTTC. V and J are TRBV30 and TRBJ1-2, with TRBD1 matching over 8 bases. The V and J ends lost 1 base and 8 bases, in that order; junction bases with no gene match: 15. The V gene's germline CDR1 is GTSNPN and CDR2 SVGIG (reference sequence). This CDR3 has 16 residues.

The V and J genes are TRBV29-1 and TRBJ1-1, with no clear D. Germline V gene data show CDR1 as SQVTM and CDR2 as ANQGSEA. The CDR3 consists of 13 residues. V lost 7 bases and J lost 1, with 13 bases in between. CDR3 DNA sequence: TGCAGCGCTCGAGGGCCACAGAACACTGAAGCTTTCTTT. Residues: CSARGPQNTEAFF.

The CDR3 DNA reads as TGTGCCAGCAGCCCCGGACACACGAACACTGAAGCTTTCTTT. It specifies CASSPGHTNTEAFF. The gene calls are TRBV9 and TRBJ1-1, with D perhaps TRBD1 (5 bases). Germline V gene sequence: CDR1 SGDLS, CDR2 YYNGEE. Trimming removed 4 bases from V and 1 base from J, with 11 bases in between. The CDR3 covers 14 residues. The full variable domain, in which reference TRBV9 and TRBJ1-1 provide the parts outside the CDR3, is DSGVTQTPKHLITATGQRVTLRCSPRSGDLSVYWYQQSLDQGLQFLIQYYNGEERAKGNILERFSAQQFPDLHSELNLSSLELGDSALYFCASSPGHTNTEAFFGQGTRLTVV.

The chain employs TRBV6-1 and TRBJ1-6, with a weak D call TRBD1 (6 bases). CDR3 length equals 13 residues. The V and J ends lost 4 bases and 14 bases respectively, with 15 bases between them. Germline V gene sequence: CDR1 MNHNS, CDR2 SASEGT. The CDR3, as DNA: TGTGCCAGCAGTGGGGGGACAACGGCAACCCTCCACTTT. Its protein product is CASSGGTTATLHF.

J is TRBJ1-2 and V is TRBV18; weak D call: TRBD1 (6 bases). This CDR3 is 13 amino acids long. V lost 3 bases, J lost 2 bases, and 7 bases lay in between. The germline CDR1 and CDR2 sequences are KGHSH and LQKENI. This CDR3 is CASSPGQNYGYTF. DNA of the CDR3: TGTGCCAGCTCACCGGGACAAAACTATGGCTACACCTTC.

The chain joins TRBV4-1 to TRBJ2-5; 11 bases match TRBD2. The J call may be faulty, since TRBJ2-7 better matches the DNA end. The length of the CDR3 is 15 residues. Germline assignment: CDR1 MGHRA and CDR2 YSYEKL. CDR3 region: CASRRVGLADYEQYF. The CDR3 DNA follows: TGCGCCAGCAGGCGTGTGGGACTAGCGGACTACGAGCAGTACTTC.

This chain connects TRBV5-1 to TRBJ2-5; 7 bases agree with TRBD1. Germline CDR1 is SGHRS and CDR2 is YFSETQ. Trimming removed 1 base from V and 2 bases from J; junction bases left unmatched: 2. This CDR3 comprises 14 residues. The CDR3 coding sequence is TGCGCCAGCAGCTTGCGGACAGGACAAGAGACCCAGTACTTC. Translating gives CASSLRTGQETQYF.

V usage is TRBV5-6 and J usage is TRBJ2-7; D may be TRBD1 (5 bases). The CDR3 extends over 14 amino acids. Trimming removed 0 bases at V and 3 bases at J, with 10 bases between. The germline V gene encodes CDR1 SGHDT and CDR2 YYEEEE. The CDR3 bases are TGTGCCAGCAGCTTGGTGGACATGAGCTACGAGCAGTACTTC. Translation gives CASSLVDMSYEQYF.

V usage is TRBV19 and J usage is TRBJ1-5; no reliable D call. CDR3 length: 13 residues. V was clipped by 7 bases and J by 7 bases, with 14 bases between them. Germline CDR1 is LNHDA and CDR2 is SQIVND (reference sequence). The CDR3 DNA follows: TGTGCCAGTAACGAGGGAGGACGGCAGCCCCAGCATTTT. It codes for CASNEGGRQPQHF.

This rearrangement joins TRBV7-9 to TRBJ2-1; 9 nucleotides align to TRBD1. The CDR3 runs to 17 residues. The V and J ends lost 5 bases and 9 bases, in that order; junction bases with no gene match: 17. CDR1 and CDR2 from the germline V gene are SEHNR and FQNEAQ (reference sequence). CDR3 sequence: CASSASGTGLHHREQFF. The CDR3 nucleotides read TGTGCCAGCAGCGCGTCCGGGACAGGGCTACATCATCGTGAGCAGTTCTTC.

The V call is TRBV10-3, the J call TRBJ1-1; D perhaps matches TRBD1 (6 bases). This CDR3 comprises 14 residues. Trimming removed 11 bases at V and 0 bases at J, with 16 bases between. CDR1 is ENHRY, CDR2 SYGVKD, per germline. This CDR3 reads CAVRTALMNTEAFF. DNA for the CDR3: TGTGCCGTCCGGACAGCGCTAATGAACACTGAAGCTTTCTTT.

CDR3 protein: CASSVALSTDTQYF. DNA of the CDR3: TGTGCCAGCAGCGTAGCCCTTAGCACAGATACGCAGTATTTT. This chain links TRBV9 with TRBJ2-3; D call uncertain. This CDR3 region has 14 residues. Germline values: CDR1 SGDLS, CDR2 YYNGEE. V was pared by 0 bases and J by 0 bases, with 5 bases between.

The chain joins TRBV18 to TRBJ2-7, with D tentatively TRBD1 (5 bases). Trimming removed 0 bases at V and 2 bases at J, with 8 bases between. The CDR3 contains 14 residues. From germline, CDR1 is KGHSH and CDR2 LQKENI. In DNA form, the CDR3 reads TGTGCCAGCTCACCACCAACAGGTCCCTACGAGCAGTACTTC. Its protein product is CASSPPTGPYEQYF.

The genes are TRBV7-2 and TRBJ2-5; perhaps TRBD2 as D (5 bases). V shed 6 bases and J shed 2 bases, with 22 bases lying between them. This CDR3 is built from 17 residues. Germline CDR1 reads SGHTA; CDR2 reads FQGNSA. In DNA form, the CDR3 reads TGTGCCAGCAGTAAAAGGGCGGGTTCTGGGCAGCAAGAGACCCAGTACTTC. It yields the protein CASSKRAGSGQQETQYF.

This clone was counted a few times. The chain couples TRBV6-5 to TRBJ1-6; D gene unclear. Germline V gene data show CDR1 as MNHEY and CDR2 as SVGAGI. CDR3 length: 12 residues. Trimming removed 4 bases at V and 7 bases at J, with 5 bases between. This CDR3 is CASSSRNSPLHF. The DNA for the CDR3 is TGTGCCAGCAGTTCGAGGAATTCACCCCTCCACTTT.

The chain recombines TRBV11-3 with TRBJ1-5; D not resolved. V gave up 0 bases and J gave up 9 bases, with 18 bases separating them. Germline assignment: CDR1 SGHNT and CDR2 YENEEA. This CDR3 is built from 16 residues. The DNA of the CDR3 is TGTGCCAGCAGCTTAGACGAGGGTATAGTTTATTTGCCCCAGCATTTT. It specifies CASSLDEGIVYLPQHF.

The V and J genes are TRBV19 and TRBJ1-1, with 7 bases matching TRBD1. Germline V gives CDR1 LNHDA, CDR2 SQIVND (reference sequence). CDR3 length equals 15 residues. The V segment lost 5 bases and the J segment 4 bases; nucleotides outside the gene matches: 10. CDR3 sequence (DNA): TGTGCCAGTAGTCCCCGGGACAGCCGTCGCACTGAAGCTTTCTTT. It is translated as CASSPRDSRRTEAFF. Looking up the rest from reference TRBV19 and TRBJ1-1 gives the full variable domain: DGGITQSPKYLFRKEGQNVTLSCEQNLNHDAMYWYRQDPGQGLRLIYYSQIVNDFQKGDIAEGYSVSREKKESFPLTVTSAQKNPTAFYLCASSPRDSRRTEAFFGQGTRLTVV.

The CDR3 is CASSLQGQWTYEQYF. The CDR3 bases are TGTGCCAGCAGTTTACAAGGACAGTGGACCTACGAGCAGTACTTC. V is TRBV27 and J is TRBJ2-7; possibly TRBD1 for D (6 bases). This CDR3 comprises 15 residues. The V end lost 2 bases, the J end lost 2 bases, and 13 bases lay between the germline ends. From germline, CDR1 is MNHEY and CDR2 SMNVEV (reference sequence).

The chain has TRBV5-1 and TRBJ2-6; TRBD1 is a possible D gene (5 bases). V was pared by 4 bases and J by 0 bases, with 26 bases between. This CDR3 region has 21 residues. CDR1 and CDR2 (germline): SGHRS, YFSETQ. Here the CDR3 DNA reads TGCGCCAGCAGCCGTATATATAGACAGCCCGATCTAAGCTCTGGGGCCAACGTCCTGACTTTC. It translates to CASSRIYRQPDLSSGANVLTF. The complete variable domain, with remaining parts taken from reference TRBV5-1 and TRBJ2-6, reads KAGVTQTPRYLIKTRGQQVTLSCSPISGHRSVSWYQQTPGQGLQFLFEYFSETQRNKGNFPGRFSGRQFSNSRSEMNVSTLELGDSALYLCASSRIYRQPDLSSGANVLTFGAGSRLTVL.

V and J are TRBV9 and TRBJ2-1, with TRBD2 matching 8 bases. The V gene end was trimmed by 2 bases and the J gene end by 3 bases; junction bases not matched to a gene: 7. CDR3 length: 16 amino acids. From germline, CDR1 is SGDLS and CDR2 YYNGEE. In nucleotides, the CDR3 is TGTGCCAGCAGCGTGGGCGGGGGGCCTAGCTACAATGAGCAGTTCTTC. This gives the protein CASSVGGGPSYNEQFF.